These 5 T cell receptor beta chains were sequenced from one sample in a study of T cells in Graves' hyperthyroidism and ophthalmopathy. TCR beta CDR3 sequences were amplified from RNA transcripts. The HTBI primer set drove a first-round RT-PCR of the TCR CDR3. TCRdb re-called the multiplex PCR reads with MiXCR, one entry per CDR3 protein. Of nearly 750,000 distinct CDR3 sequences listed, 35% are singletons. Sample: blood. These receptors all stem from a woman between 40 and 55 years old with Graves' hyperthyroidism.

This clonotype was seen more than once but under ten times. The chain combines TRBV19 with TRBJ1-5; D gene ambiguous. Trimming stripped 3 bases from V and 9 bases from J, with 12 bases between. There are 13 residues in the CDR3. Germline V lookup: CDR1 LNHDA, CDR2 SQIVND (reference sequence). The CDR3 DNA reads as TGTGCCAGTAGTATTTCCGGCGATCGGCCCCAGCATTTT. It translates to CASSISGDRPQHF.

In this sample, this clonotype turned up many times. The chain links TRBV15 to TRBJ1-3, with 9 positions matching TRBD1. The V segment lost 0 bases and the J segment 2 bases; nucleotides outside the gene matches: 5. The CDR3 length is 17 residues. From germline, CDR1 is LNHNV and CDR2 YYDKDF (reference sequence). For the CDR3, the DNA is TGTGCCACCAGCAGAGATGAGAGGACAGGGGCTGGAAACACCATATATTTT. This translates into CATSRDERTGAGNTIYF.

This chain uses TRBV4-1 with TRBJ2-2, with D unclear. CDR1 and CDR2 from the germline V gene are MGHRA and YSYEKL. The CDR3 sequence is 16 residues long. V lost 0 bases and J lost 7, with 15 bases in between. CDR3 amino acids: CASSQDGPGSNGELFF. The CDR3 coding sequence is TGCGCCAGCAGCCAAGACGGGCCAGGTTCCAACGGGGAGCTGTTTTTT.

This clonotype was picked up a small number of times. The chain employs TRBV20-1 and TRBJ1-2, with a tentative D call TRBD1 (6 bases). The CDR3 loop spans 14 amino acids. Germline V CDR1 and CDR2: DFQATT, SNEGSKA (reference sequence). Trimming stripped 6 bases from V and 5 bases from J, with 19 bases between. The CDR3 DNA is TGCAGTGCCATAGATGGGGGCGACCGTTATGGCTACACCTTC. Protein: CSAIDGGDRYGYTF.

This clonotype was detected only a few times. This rearrangement joins TRBV7-2 to TRBJ1-3; no definite D call. There are 17 residues in the CDR3. V was clipped by 1 base and J by 1 base, with 14 bases between them. The germline gives CDR1 SGHTA, CDR2 FQGNSA. The CDR3 sequence: CASSLEGRGGSGNTIYF. In nucleotides, the CDR3 is TGTGCCAGCAGCTTAGAGGGCCGCGGCGGATCTGGAAACACCATATATTTT.